The text below deals with one T cell receptor beta chain. The data were taken from a study of cytomegalovirus exposure and HLA in healthy donors. Produced via immunoSEQ multiplex PCR; TCRdb's table is partial and in-frame only. This table holds 120,000 to 150,000 clones, 87% found once. Between the trimmed V and J ends, which lost 0 bases and 0 bases, there was a span of 6 bases. This CDR3 contains 14 residues. The germline V gene has CDR1 LNHNV and CDR2 YYDKDF (reference sequence). Material for sequencing was PBMCs. The receptor comes from a man aged 18 to 29 in good health and CMV-seropositive. This sequence joins TRBV15 and TRBJ2-7, with D hard to call. The CDR3 nucleotides are TGTGCCACCAGCAGAGACAAGAGCTCCTACGAGCAGTACTTC. Its protein product is CATSRDKSSYEQYF.